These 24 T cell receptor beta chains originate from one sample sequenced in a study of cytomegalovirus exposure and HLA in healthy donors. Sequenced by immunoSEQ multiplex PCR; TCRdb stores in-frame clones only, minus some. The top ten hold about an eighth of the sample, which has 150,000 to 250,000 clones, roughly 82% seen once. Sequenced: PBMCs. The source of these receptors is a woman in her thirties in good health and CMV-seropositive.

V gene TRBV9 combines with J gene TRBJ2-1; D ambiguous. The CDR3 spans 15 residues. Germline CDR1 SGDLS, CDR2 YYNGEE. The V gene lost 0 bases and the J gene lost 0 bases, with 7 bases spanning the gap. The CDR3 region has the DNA TGTGCCAGCAGCGTAGATCTGAGCTCCTACAATGAGCAGTTCTTC. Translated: CASSVDLSSYNEQFF.

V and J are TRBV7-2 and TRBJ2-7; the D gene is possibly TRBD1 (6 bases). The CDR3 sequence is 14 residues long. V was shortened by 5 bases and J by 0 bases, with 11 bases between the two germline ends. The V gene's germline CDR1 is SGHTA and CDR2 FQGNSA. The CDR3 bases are TGTGCCAGCAGCGTCACAGGGAGCTCCTACGAGCAGTACTTC. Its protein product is CASSVTGSSYEQYF.

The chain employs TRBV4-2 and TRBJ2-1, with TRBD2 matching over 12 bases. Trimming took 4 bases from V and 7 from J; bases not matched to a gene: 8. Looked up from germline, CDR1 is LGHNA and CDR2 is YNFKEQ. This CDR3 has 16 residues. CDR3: CASSPLELAGGNEQFF. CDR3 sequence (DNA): TGTGCCAGCAGCCCACTCGAGCTAGCGGGAGGGAATGAGCAGTTCTTC.

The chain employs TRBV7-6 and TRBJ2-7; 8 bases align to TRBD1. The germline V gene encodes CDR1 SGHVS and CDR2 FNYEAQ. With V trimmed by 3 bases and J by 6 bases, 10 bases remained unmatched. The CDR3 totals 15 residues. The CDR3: CASSFYGTGSGEQYF. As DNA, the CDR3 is TGTGCCAGCAGCTTTTACGGGACAGGTAGTGGCGAGCAGTACTTC.

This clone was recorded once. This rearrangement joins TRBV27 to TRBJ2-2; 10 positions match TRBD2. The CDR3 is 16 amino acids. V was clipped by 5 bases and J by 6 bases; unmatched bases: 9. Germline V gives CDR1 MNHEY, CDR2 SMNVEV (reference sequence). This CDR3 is CASSDQSGRAAGELFF. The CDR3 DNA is TGTGCCAGCAGTGACCAGAGCGGGAGGGCCGCCGGGGAGCTGTTTTTT.

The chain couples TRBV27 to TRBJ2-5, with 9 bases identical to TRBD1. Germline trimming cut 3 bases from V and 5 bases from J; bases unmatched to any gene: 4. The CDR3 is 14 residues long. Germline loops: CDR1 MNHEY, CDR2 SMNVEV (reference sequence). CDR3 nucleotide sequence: TGTGCCAGCAGTTTTGACAGGGGGGGGGAGACCCAGTACTTC. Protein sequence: CASSFDRGGETQYF.

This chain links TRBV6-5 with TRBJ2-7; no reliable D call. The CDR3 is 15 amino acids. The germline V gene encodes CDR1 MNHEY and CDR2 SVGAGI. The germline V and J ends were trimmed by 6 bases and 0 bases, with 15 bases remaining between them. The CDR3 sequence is CASRPLFLASYEQYF. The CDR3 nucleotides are TGTGCCAGCAGACCCCTTTTTTTGGCCTCCTACGAGCAGTACTTC.

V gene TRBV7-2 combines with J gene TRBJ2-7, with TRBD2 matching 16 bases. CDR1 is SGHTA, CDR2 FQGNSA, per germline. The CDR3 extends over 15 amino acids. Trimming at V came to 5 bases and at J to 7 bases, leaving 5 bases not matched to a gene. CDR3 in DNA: TGTGCCAGCAGCCCGGGACTAGCGGGAGGGAGTGAGCAGTACTTC. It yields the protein CASSPGLAGGSEQYF.

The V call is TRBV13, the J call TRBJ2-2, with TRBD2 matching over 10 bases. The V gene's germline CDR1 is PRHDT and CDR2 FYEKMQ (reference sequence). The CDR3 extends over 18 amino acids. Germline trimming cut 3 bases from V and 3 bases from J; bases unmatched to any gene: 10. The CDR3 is CASSFLLASGRYTGELFF. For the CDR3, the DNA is TGTGCCAGCAGCTTTCTGTTGGCTAGCGGGAGATACACCGGGGAGCTGTTTTTT. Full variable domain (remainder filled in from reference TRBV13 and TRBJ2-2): AAGVIQSPRHLIKEKRETATLKCYPIPRHDTVYWYQQGPGQDPQFLISFYEKMQSDKGSIPDRFSAQQFSDYHSELNMSSLELGDSALYFCASSFLLASGRYTGELFFGEGSRLTVL.

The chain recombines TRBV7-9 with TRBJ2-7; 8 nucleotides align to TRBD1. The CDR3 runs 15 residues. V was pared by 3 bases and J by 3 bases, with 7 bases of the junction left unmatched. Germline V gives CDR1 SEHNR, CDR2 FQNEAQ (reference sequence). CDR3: CASSFPGQALYEQYF. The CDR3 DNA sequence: TGTGCCAGCAGCTTCCCGGGACAGGCCCTCTACGAGCAGTACTTC.

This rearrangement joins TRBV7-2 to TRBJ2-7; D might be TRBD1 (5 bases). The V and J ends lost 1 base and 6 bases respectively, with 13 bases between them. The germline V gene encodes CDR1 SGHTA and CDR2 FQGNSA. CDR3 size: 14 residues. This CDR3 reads CASSLGARVSEQYF. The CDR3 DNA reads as TGTGCCAGCAGCTTAGGTGCCAGGGTTAGCGAGCAGTACTTC.

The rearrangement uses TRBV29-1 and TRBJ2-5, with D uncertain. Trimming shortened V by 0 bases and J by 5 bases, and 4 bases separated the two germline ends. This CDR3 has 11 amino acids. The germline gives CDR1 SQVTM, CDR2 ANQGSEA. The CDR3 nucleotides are TGCAGCGTTGAAGATCGTGAGACCCAGTACTTC. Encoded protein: CSVEDRETQYF.

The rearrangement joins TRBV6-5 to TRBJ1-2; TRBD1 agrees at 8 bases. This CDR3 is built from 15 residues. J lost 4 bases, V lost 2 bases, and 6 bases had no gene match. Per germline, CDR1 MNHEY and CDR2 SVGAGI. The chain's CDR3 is CASSYGGTGGYGYTF. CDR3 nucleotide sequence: TGTGCCAGCAGTTACGGAGGGACAGGCGGCTATGGCTACACCTTC.

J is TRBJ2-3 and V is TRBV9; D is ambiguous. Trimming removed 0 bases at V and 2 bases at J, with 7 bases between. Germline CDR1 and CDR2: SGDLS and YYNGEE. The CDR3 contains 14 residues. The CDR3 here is CASSVVGVTDTQYF. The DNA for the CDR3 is TGTGCCAGCAGCGTAGTCGGAGTCACAGATACGCAGTATTTT.

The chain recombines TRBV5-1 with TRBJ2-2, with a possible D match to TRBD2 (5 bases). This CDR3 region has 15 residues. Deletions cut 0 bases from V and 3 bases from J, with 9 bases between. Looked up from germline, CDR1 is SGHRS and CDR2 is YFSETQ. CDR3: CASSLGVSDTGELFF. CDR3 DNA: TGCGCCAGCAGCTTGGGGGTTAGCGACACCGGGGAGCTGTTTTTT.

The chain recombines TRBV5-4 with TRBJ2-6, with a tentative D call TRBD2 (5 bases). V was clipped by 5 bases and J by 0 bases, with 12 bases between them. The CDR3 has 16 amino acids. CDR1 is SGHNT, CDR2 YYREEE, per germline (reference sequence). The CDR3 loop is CASSPGRDSGANVLTF. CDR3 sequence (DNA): TGTGCCAGCAGTCCTGGCCGGGACTCTGGGGCCAACGTCCTGACTTTC.

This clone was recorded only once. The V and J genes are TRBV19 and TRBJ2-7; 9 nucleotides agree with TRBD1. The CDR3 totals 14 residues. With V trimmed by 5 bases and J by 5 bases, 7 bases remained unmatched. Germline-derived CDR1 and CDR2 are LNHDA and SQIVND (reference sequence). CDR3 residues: CASSSQGASNEQYF. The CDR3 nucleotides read TGTGCCAGTAGTTCACAGGGGGCGTCTAACGAGCAGTACTTC.

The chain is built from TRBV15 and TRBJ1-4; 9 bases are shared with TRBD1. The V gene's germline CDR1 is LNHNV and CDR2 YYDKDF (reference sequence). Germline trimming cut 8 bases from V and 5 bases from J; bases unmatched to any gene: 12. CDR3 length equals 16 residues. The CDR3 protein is CATGQTGGWGNEKLFF. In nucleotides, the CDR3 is TGTGCCACCGGTCAGACAGGGGGTTGGGGGAATGAAAAACTGTTTTTT.

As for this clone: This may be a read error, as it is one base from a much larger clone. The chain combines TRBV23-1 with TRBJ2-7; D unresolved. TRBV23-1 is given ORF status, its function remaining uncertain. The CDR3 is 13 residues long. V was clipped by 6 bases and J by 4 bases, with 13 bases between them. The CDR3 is CASSQDSGYEQYF. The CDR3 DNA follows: TGCGCCAGCAGCCAAGACTCCGGGTACGAGCAGTACTTC.

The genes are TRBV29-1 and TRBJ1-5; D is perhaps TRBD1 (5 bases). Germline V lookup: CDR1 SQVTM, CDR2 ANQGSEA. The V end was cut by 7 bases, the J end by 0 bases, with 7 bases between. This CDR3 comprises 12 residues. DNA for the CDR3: TGCAGCGGGGGCAATAGCAATCAGCCCCAGCATTTT. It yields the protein CSGGNSNQPQHF.

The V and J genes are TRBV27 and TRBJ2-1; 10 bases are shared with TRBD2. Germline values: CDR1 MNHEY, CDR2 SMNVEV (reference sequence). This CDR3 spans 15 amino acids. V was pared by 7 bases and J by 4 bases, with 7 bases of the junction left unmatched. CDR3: CASKKTSGIYNEQFF. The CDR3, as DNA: TGTGCCAGCAAAAAAACTAGCGGGATTTACAATGAGCAGTTCTTC.

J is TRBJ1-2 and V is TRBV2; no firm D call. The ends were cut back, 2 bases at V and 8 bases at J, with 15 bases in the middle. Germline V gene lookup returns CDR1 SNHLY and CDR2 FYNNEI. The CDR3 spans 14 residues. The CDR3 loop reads CASSEPLSSLGYTF. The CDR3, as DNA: TGTGCCAGCAGTGAACCTCTCAGTTCCCTCGGCTACACCTTC.

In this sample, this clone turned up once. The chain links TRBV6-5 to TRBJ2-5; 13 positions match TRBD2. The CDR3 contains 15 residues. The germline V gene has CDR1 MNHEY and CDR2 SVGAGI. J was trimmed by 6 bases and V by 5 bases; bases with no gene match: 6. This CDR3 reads CASSKGTSGMKTQYF. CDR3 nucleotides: TGTGCCAGCAGTAAAGGGACTAGCGGGATGAAGACCCAGTACTTC.

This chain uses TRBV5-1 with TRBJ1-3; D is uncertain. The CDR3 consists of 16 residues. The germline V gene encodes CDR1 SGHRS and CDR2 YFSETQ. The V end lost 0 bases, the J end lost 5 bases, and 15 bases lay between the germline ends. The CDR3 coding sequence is TGCGCCAGCAGCTTGGATGGCCTTCCGGGAAGAAACACCATATATTTT. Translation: CASSLDGLPGRNTIYF.